The clone carrying this T cell receptor beta chain showed up just a few times. Its antigen is not identified. These data originate in a study of vaccination and CD4 T cells after COVID-19. About the research overall: Stimulation used overlapping spike peptides from SARS-CoV-2, HCoV-NL63, HCoV-OC43 and HCoV-229E.

Regarding treatment: approximately nine-day PBMC culture with coronavirus spike peptide pools or control peptides (ViraFEST assay). The study sequenced cultured CD4+ T cell DNA using the Oncomine TCR Beta short-read assay. TCRdb itself ran the PCR reads through MiXCR, one entry per CDR3 protein. The data contain under 25,000 distinct CDR3 sequences, 67% of them singletons. Sequencing was done on a sample of CD4+ T cells from blood, cultured in vitro. The receptor was derived from a human donor who had recovered from COVID-19.

CDR3: CAWNRGPNQPQHF. Written as DNA, the CDR3 is TGTGCCTGGAACAGGGGGCCCAATCAGCCCCAGCATTTT. The chain couples TRBV30 to TRBJ1-5; 9 bases are shared with TRBD1. Trimming took 4 bases from V and 3 from J; bases not matched to a gene: 1. The germline CDR1 and CDR2 sequences are GTSNPN and SVGIG (reference sequence). The CDR3 covers 13 residues.